A single sample is the source of the 6 T cell receptor beta chains below, sequenced in a study of identical twins. TCRdb recomputed calls from the 5' RACE reads with MiXCR, one row per CDR3 protein. Here the sample spans about 520,000 distinct CDR3 sequences, 20% to 25% being singletons. These data also featured in a second study, about T cells expressing NK-cell markers.

Sequencing input: CD4+ T cells sorted from blood. The receptors stem from a woman aged 18 to 35 in good health.

This clonotype was seen a few times. The chain uses TRBV10-3 and TRBJ2-7, with D perhaps TRBD2 (6 bases). Germline V gene data show CDR1 as ENHRY and CDR2 as SYGVKD. Trimming cost V 3 bases and J 2 bases, with 20 bases left between them. CDR3 size: 17 residues. Here the CDR3 DNA reads TGTGCCATCAGTGACCCGGGAGACAAAAACCTTCCCTACGAGCAGTACTTC. The encoded protein is CAISDPGDKNLPYEQYF.

This clonotype was seen more than once but under ten times. The rearrangement uses TRBV7-9 and TRBJ2-7; D gene ambiguous. Germline loops: CDR1 SEHNR, CDR2 FQNEAQ (reference sequence). The V gene lost 5 bases and the J gene lost 6 bases, with 14 bases spanning the gap. The CDR3 runs to 13 residues. CDR3 loop: CASSRQMPGEQYF. The DNA of the CDR3 is TGTGCCAGCAGCCGTCAAATGCCGGGCGAGCAGTACTTC.

The CDR3: CASSFFRGGETQYF. In DNA form, the CDR3 reads TGTGCCAGCAGCTTCTTCCGGGGCGGAGAGACCCAGTACTTC. The chain uses TRBV5-4 and TRBJ2-5; D assignment may be TRBD1 or TRBD2 (5 bases each). Trimming took 2 bases from V and 4 from J, leaving 12 bases between them. Germline CDR1 SGHNT, CDR2 YYREEE (reference sequence). This CDR3 is 14 amino acids long.

The chain carries TRBV2 and TRBJ1-1, with D possibly being TRBD1 (5 bases). The CDR3 loop spans 13 amino acids. V was pared by 11 bases and J by 1 base, with 14 bases between. CDR1 is SNHLY, CDR2 FYNNEI, per germline. CDR3 in DNA: TGTGCCGGCAAATCCGACAGGAACACTGAAGCTTTCTTT. Translation: CAGKSDRNTEAFF. Full variable domain (outside the CDR3, taken from reference TRBV2 and TRBJ1-1): EPEVTQTPSHQVTQMGQEVILRCVPISNHLYFYWYRQILGQKVEFLVSFYNNEISEKSEIFDDQFSVERPDGSNFTLKIRSTKLEDSAMYFCAGKSDRNTEAFFGQGTRLTVV.

The CDR3 protein is CASSKGRGRTGELFF. CDR3 nucleotides: TGTGCCAGCAGCAAGGGGAGGGGGCGAACCGGGGAGCTGTTTTTT. The chain combines TRBV9 with TRBJ2-2; D possibly matches TRBD1 or TRBD2 (7 bases each). The V end lost 4 bases, the J end lost 5 bases, and 15 bases lay between the germline ends. There are 15 residues in the CDR3. Germline V gives CDR1 SGDLS, CDR2 YYNGEE.

This clonotype was recorded a few times. The genes are TRBV2 and TRBJ2-5; possibly TRBD1 for D (5 bases). This CDR3 spans 14 amino acids. The germline V and J ends were trimmed by 2 bases and 1 base, with 8 bases remaining between them. Germline lookup yields CDR1 SNHLY and CDR2 FYNNEI. CDR3 amino acids: CASSERQTQETQYF. Written as DNA, the CDR3 is TGTGCCAGCAGTGAACGACAGACCCAAGAGACCCAGTACTTC.